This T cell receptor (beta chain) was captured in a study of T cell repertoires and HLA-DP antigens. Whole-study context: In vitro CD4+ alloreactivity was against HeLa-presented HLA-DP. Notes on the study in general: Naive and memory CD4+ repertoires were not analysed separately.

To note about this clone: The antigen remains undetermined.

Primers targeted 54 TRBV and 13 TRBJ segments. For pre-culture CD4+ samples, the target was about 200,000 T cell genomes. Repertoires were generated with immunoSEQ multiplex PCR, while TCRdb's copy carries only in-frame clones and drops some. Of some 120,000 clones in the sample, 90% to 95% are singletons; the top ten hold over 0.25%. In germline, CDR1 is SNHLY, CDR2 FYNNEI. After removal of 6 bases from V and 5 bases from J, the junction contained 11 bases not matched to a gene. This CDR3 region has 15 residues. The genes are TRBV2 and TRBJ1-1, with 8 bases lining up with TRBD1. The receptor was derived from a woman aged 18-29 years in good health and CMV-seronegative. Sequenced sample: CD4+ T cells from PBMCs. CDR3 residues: CASSQDQGAGTEAFF. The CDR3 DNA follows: TGTGCCAGCAGCCAAGACCAGGGGGCTGGAACTGAAGCTTTCTTT. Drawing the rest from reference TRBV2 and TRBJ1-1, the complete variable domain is EPEVTQTPSHQVTQMGQEVILRCVPISNHLYFYWYRQILGQKVEFLVSFYNNEISEKSEIFDDQFSVERPDGSNFTLKIRSTKLEDSAMYFCASSQDQGAGTEAFFGQGTRLTVV.